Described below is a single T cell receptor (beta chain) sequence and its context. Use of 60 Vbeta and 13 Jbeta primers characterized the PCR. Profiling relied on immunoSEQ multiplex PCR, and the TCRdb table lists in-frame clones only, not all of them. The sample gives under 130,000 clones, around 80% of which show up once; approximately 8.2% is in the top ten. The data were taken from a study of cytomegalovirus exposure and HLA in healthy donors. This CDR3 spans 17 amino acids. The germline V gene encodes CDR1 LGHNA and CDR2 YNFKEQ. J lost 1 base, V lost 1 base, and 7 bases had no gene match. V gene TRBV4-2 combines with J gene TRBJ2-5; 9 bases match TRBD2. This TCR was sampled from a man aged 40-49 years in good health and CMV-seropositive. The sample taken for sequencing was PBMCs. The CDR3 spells CASSQAGSGGLQETQYF. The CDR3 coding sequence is TGTGCCAGCAGCCAAGCAGGGAGCGGGGGGCTCCAAGAGACCCAGTACTTC.